These 19 T cell receptor beta chains originate from one sample sequenced in a study of tumor-infiltrating lymphocytes in primary liver carcinoma. It was unsorted whole blood that yielded blood RNA, and germline DNA was also extracted. Priming with a constant-region primer yielded TCR beta cDNA from about 480 ng total RNA. Three-round nested multiplex PCR performed with slightly modified ARM-PCR produced the TCR beta libraries. Amplification in the first two PCR rounds was performed using TRBV1-TRBV30 forward primers and a C-beta reverse primer for approximately 10 cycles each. A single record per CDR3 protein comes from TCRdb applying MiXCR to the multiplex PCR reads. This table has 320,000 or so distinct CDR3 sequences, roughly two thirds appearing once. Sequenced material: peripheral blood. These receptors came from a man aged 40-49 years with primary liver carcinoma and hepatitis B virus infection.

As regards this clonotype: Germline is not matched at one junction end, which may reflect a read error. V and J are TRBV7-9 and TRBJ2-3; D is possibly TRBD2 (7 bases). Germline V gene data show CDR1 as SEHNR and CDR2 as FQNEAQ (reference sequence). This CDR3 comprises 15 residues. This CDR3 is CASVPRGGTGDTQYF. CDR3 DNA sequence: TGTGCCAGCGTCCCGAGGGGGGGAACAGGTGATACACAGTATTTT. Based on the CDR3 plus reference TRBV7-9 and TRBJ2-3, the full variable domain is DTGVSQNPRHKITKRGQNVTFRCDPISEHNRLYWYRQTLGQGPEFLTYFQNEAQLEKSRLLSDRFSAERPKGSFSTLEIQRTEQGDSAMYLCASVPRGGTGDTQYFGPGTRLTVL.

On this clonotype: A much bigger clone sits one base away, suggesting this may be a read error. Lacking the conserved final phenylalanine or tryptophan, this CDR3 likely reflects a read error. The V call is TRBV12-3 or TRBV12-4, the J call TRBJ1-1, with D uncertain. CDR3 length: 14 amino acids. The ends were cut back, 5 bases at V and 3 bases at J, with 13 bases in the middle. The CDR3 DNA reads as TGTGCCAGCAGTCTGCACGGGTGGGACACTGAAGCTTTCATT. Translation gives CASSLHGWDTEAFI.

V and J are TRBV2 and TRBJ2-7, with D tentatively TRBD2 (5 bases). The V end was cut by 10 bases, the J end by 0 bases, with 10 bases between. The CDR3 runs 12 residues. Germline CDR1 reads SNHLY; CDR2 reads FYNNEI. CDR3 in DNA: TGTGCCACGACGGGATACTCCTACGAGCAGTACTTC. This encodes CATTGYSYEQYF.

This clonotype occurred many times. V usage is TRBV12-5 and J usage is TRBJ1-1; D perhaps matches TRBD1 (6 bases). The V gene's germline CDR1 is LGHNT and CDR2 FRNRAP. The V and J ends lost 1 base and 3 bases respectively, with 6 bases between them. This CDR3 has 13 amino acids. CDR3 sequence (DNA): TGTGCTAGTGGTTTGGACAGGGACACTGAAGCTTTCTTT. It encodes CASGLDRDTEAFF.

The genes are TRBV4-3 and TRBJ2-1, with D unclear. Germline lookup yields CDR1 LGHNA and CDR2 YSLEER. The CDR3 loop spans 17 amino acids. Trimming removed 0 bases from V and 5 bases from J, with 17 bases in between. The CDR3: CASSQDRILTGDNEQFF. Written as DNA, the CDR3 is TGCGCCAGCAGCCAAGATCGAATCCTAACGGGTGACAATGAGCAGTTCTTC.

In its sample, this clonotype was seen a few times. With a much larger clone just one base away, this may be a read error. This sequence joins TRBV4-3 and TRBJ1-1; perhaps TRBD1 as D (5 bases). The CDR3 runs 13 residues. From germline, CDR1 is LGHNA and CDR2 YSLEER. CDR3 in amino acids: CASSQGPDTKAFF. The CDR3 nucleotides are TGCGCCAGCAGCCAAGGGCCGGACACTAAAGCTTTCTTT.

In its sample, this clonotype was seen once. The germline gene is not matched at one end of the junction; a read error may be the cause. The chain joins TRBV5-1 to TRBJ2-3; TRBD2 matches at 15 bases. This CDR3 has 18 amino acids. Germline CDR1 and CDR2: SGHRS and YFSETQ. CDR3 region: CASSYGTSGRSSIDTQYF. The CDR3 DNA sequence: TGCGCCAGCAGCTACGGGACTAGCGGGAGGTCTAGCATAGATACGCAGTATTTT.

The chain links TRBV5-6 to TRBJ2-1; maybe TRBD2 (5 bases). Trimming removed 0 bases from V and 0 bases from J, with 13 bases in between. Germline V gives CDR1 SGHDT, CDR2 YYEEEE. This CDR3 is 17 amino acids long. CDR3 sequence (DNA): TGTGCCAGCAGCTTGGGAGGGCGTGGGAGCTCCTACAATGAGCAGTTCTTC. It translates to CASSLGGRGSSYNEQFF.

Concerning this clonotype itself: Since no conserved phenylalanine or tryptophan closes the CDR3, a read error is the likely cause. The CDR3 loop is CASKTSARDEQFL. The CDR3 DNA reads as TGTGCCAGCAAGACTAGCGCCAGGGATGAGCAGTTCTTA. The V call is TRBV12-3 or TRBV12-4, the J call TRBJ2-1; TRBD2 aligns across 8 bases. This CDR3 region has 13 residues. V gave up 7 bases and J gave up 8 bases; unmatched junction bases: 7.

The genes are TRBV27 and TRBJ1-1, with D uncertain. With 8 bases removed from V and 8 bases from J, the gap between germline ends came to 18 bases. The CDR3 runs to 13 residues. Germline V gene lookup returns CDR1 MNHEY and CDR2 SMNVEV (reference sequence). CDR3: CASFPVGFAEAFF. The CDR3 nucleotides read TGTGCCAGCTTCCCGGTGGGATTTGCGGAAGCTTTCTTT.

Remarks on this clonotype: A junction boundary mismatches the germline segment, possibly from a read error. The chain joins TRBV10-3 to TRBJ2-1; no definite D call. Germline CDR1 ENHRY, CDR2 SYGVKD. The CDR3 length is 13 residues. CDR3 bases: TGTGCCATCGGTGAGTTAGAGTACAATGAGCAGTTCTTC. As protein: CAIGELEYNEQFF.

Worth noting for this clonotype: This may be a read error: a much more frequent sequence differs by one nucleotide. The chain links TRBV5-4 to TRBJ2-5; 9 bases are a match to TRBD2. Germline V gene lookup returns CDR1 SGHNT and CDR2 YYREEE (reference sequence). This CDR3 has 15 residues. In nucleotides, the CDR3 is TGTGCCGGCAGCCTTTCCGGGACTAGCTTTGAGACCCAGTACTTC. Protein sequence: CAGSLSGTSFETQYF.

This clonotype has at least ten counts. This chain uses TRBV6-1 with TRBJ1-2; 9 bases are shared with TRBD1. The germline CDR1 and CDR2 sequences are MNHNS and SASEGT. The ends lost 3 bases at V and 6 bases at J; junction bases unmatched: 2. This CDR3 has 13 residues. For the CDR3, the DNA is TGTGCCAGCAGTGATGGACAGGGGAATGGCTACACCTTC. This gives the protein CASSDGQGNGYTF.

This sequence joins TRBV6-2 or TRBV6-3 and TRBJ2-7; 9 bases fit TRBD2. The CDR3 is 14 amino acids. In germline, CDR1 is MNHEY, CDR2 SVGEGT. Trimming removed 6 bases from V and 5 bases from J; junction bases left unmatched: 8. The CDR3 region has the DNA TGTGCCAGCAGCCCTAGCGGGGCGGTGGACGAGCAGTACTTC. Amino acids: CASSPSGAVDEQYF.

Many counts were recorded for this clonotype. The CDR3 protein is CASSLDNNEQFF. In nucleotides, the CDR3 is TGTGCCAGCAGTTTAGATAACAATGAGCAGTTCTTC. The chain combines TRBV12-3 or TRBV12-4 with TRBJ2-1, with D unresolved. This CDR3 spans 12 amino acids. V gave up 1 base and J gave up 5 bases, with 3 bases separating them.

On this clonotype: A read error is possible here, since a much larger clone lies one base away. This chain connects TRBV11-2 to TRBJ1-2; D remains unclear. The V and J ends lost 3 bases and 4 bases respectively, with 9 bases between them. The germline gives CDR1 SGHAT, CDR2 FQNNGV. This CDR3 has 13 amino acids. This chain's CDR3 is CASSFTRGYGYTF. CDR3 bases: TGTGCCAGCAGCTTCACCAGAGGCTATGGCTACACCTTC.

Regarding this clonotype: A much larger clone differs from this one at a single base, so this may be a read error. The chain combines TRBV4-1 with TRBJ2-1; D not certain. This CDR3 comprises 14 residues. Germline lookup yields CDR1 MGHRA and CDR2 YSYEKL. In DNA, the CDR3 is TGCGCCAGCAGCCAAGAGCGGCAGCTCAATGAGCAGCTCTTC. Translating it yields CASSQERQLNEQLF.

Concerning this clonotype itself: One end of the junction does not line up with germline, which may come from a read error. This rearrangement joins TRBV6-1 to TRBJ1-2; the match to TRBD1 covers 9 bases. Germline V gene lookup returns CDR1 MNHNS and CDR2 SASEGT. The CDR3 loop spans 15 amino acids. CDR3 protein: CTSSLYGQGNYGYTF. CDR3 nucleotide sequence: TGTACCAGCAGTCTATACGGACAGGGGAACTATGGCTACACCTTC.

As concerns this clonotype: A much larger clone differs by one base, so this may be a read error. The chain carries TRBV6-1 and TRBJ2-1; a weak D match, TRBD1 (5 bases). From germline, CDR1 is MNHNS and CDR2 SASEGT. The ends were cut back, 0 bases at V and 8 bases at J, with 11 bases in the middle. The length of the CDR3 is 14 residues. The CDR3 DNA follows: TGTGCCAGCAGTGAAGCCCCAGGGTCACATGAGCAGTTCTTC. It is translated as CASSEAPGSHEQFF.